Presented here are 5 T cell receptor beta chains from one specimen sequenced in a study of blood T cell repertoires in COVID-19. The repertoire was sequenced with immunoSEQ multiplex PCR; TCRdb's copy has only in-frame clones and lacks some. The sample holds almost 250,000 clones, roughly nine tenths seen once. What was sequenced was peripheral blood. These receptors all come from a woman in her sixties or seventies who had recovered from COVID-19.

The chain combines TRBV19 with TRBJ1-2; TRBD1 matches 9 bases. This CDR3 contains 18 residues. In germline, CDR1 is LNHDA, CDR2 SQIVND (reference sequence). After removal of 2 bases from V and 4 bases from J, the junction contained 14 bases not matched to a gene. This CDR3 is CASSIRPTGTGIFYGYTF. The CDR3 bases are TGTGCCAGTAGTATACGGCCAACCGGGACAGGGATTTTCTATGGCTACACCTTC.

The chain employs TRBV6-1 and TRBJ2-7; D possibly corresponds to TRBD2 (6 bases). Trimming stripped 2 bases from V and 2 bases from J, with 10 bases between. CDR1 and CDR2 from the germline V gene are MNHNS and SASEGT. This CDR3 spans 14 amino acids. CDR3 region: CASSEPGLTYEQYF. Written as DNA, the CDR3 is TGTGCCAGCAGTGAACCCGGACTAACCTACGAGCAGTACTTC.

The chain combines TRBV7-9 with TRBJ2-2; D unresolved. There are 14 residues in the CDR3. Germline loops: CDR1 SEHNR, CDR2 FQNEAQ (reference sequence). Trimming removed 5 bases at V and 0 bases at J, with 7 bases between. CDR3 sequence (DNA): TGTGCCAGCAGCCCGAGAACGAACACCGGGGAGCTGTTTTTT. This codes for CASSPRTNTGELFF.

The V gene is TRBV7-2, the J gene TRBJ2-7, with D maybe TRBD1 (6 bases). The V and J ends lost 2 bases and 2 bases respectively, with 13 bases between them. The CDR3 has 15 residues. CDR1 is SGHTA and CDR2 is FQGNSA in the germline V gene. Written as DNA, the CDR3 is TGTGCCAGCAGCTTAAGTACAGGGCGCGCCTACGAGCAGTACTTC. The encoded protein is CASSLSTGRAYEQYF.

V gene TRBV27 combines with J gene TRBJ1-1; 10 bases are shared with TRBD1. With 5 bases clipped from V and 3 bases from J, the junction kept 6 bases outside the gene matches. Germline V gene data show CDR1 as MNHEY and CDR2 as SMNVEV (reference sequence). The CDR3 runs 15 residues. Written as DNA, the CDR3 is TGTGCCAGCAGTCCGGGACAGGGGAGGGACACTGAAGCTTTCTTT. Amino acids: CASSPGQGRDTEAFF.